This TCR beta chain was recovered during a study of T cells in women clearing cervical HPV infection. The overall study: Case blood was drawn a median approximately five months after lesion detection.

The CDR3 has 13 amino acids. CDR1 SGHRS and CDR2 YFSETQ come from the germline V gene. V was trimmed by 6 bases and J by 4 bases, leaving 8 bases between them. Libraries were prepared by immunoSEQ multiplex PCR; TCRdb keeps only in-frame clonotypes and omits some of them. The table lists 25,000 to 35,000 clones. Comment on this clone: The read ends 3 residues early relative to the CDR3; the germline J gene fills the gap.

The V and J genes are TRBV5-1 and TRBJ1-6; tentative D call: TRBD1 (5 bases). Input material: blood buffy coat. This TCR derives from a woman between 18 and 69 years old with a cervical HPV16 infection that either progressed to CIN3+ or cleared (not recorded which). CDR3 bases read: TGCGCCAGCATGCGGGGGTATAATTCACCC. Translation: CASMRGYNSP. In full, the CDR3 is CASMRGYNSPLHF.